This T cell receptor (beta chain) appears in the sequencing data of a study of blood T cell repertoires in COVID-19. About the research overall: Material from acute and convalescent COVID-19 was sourced from the United States, Italy and Spain. PBMCs, B-cell-depleted T cells, or T cells were the source of the cDNA or gDNA that made up the material.

Original analysis: Amplification from reference gene primers served as the basis for estimated nucleated cell counts. This table comes from immunoSEQ multiplex PCR, and its TCRdb copy is limited to in-frame clones, with some not included. V and J calls and clone size are given by that table; D and trimming were obtained from the DNA. The profile shows tens of thousands of clones, 80% to 90% of them singletons. The clonotype was recovered from a human donor in a cohort sampled during active COVID-19. The sample taken for sequencing was peripheral blood.

This chain's CDR3 is CASRSTGGWSNQPQHF. The CDR3 DNA reads as TGTGCCAGTAGATCGACAGGGGGCTGGAGCAATCAGCCCCAGCATTTT. V gene TRBV19 combines with J gene TRBJ1-5; 10 bases agree with TRBD1. J lost 1 base, V lost 6 bases, and 6 bases had no gene match. The length of the CDR3 is 16 residues. Germline V gene lookup returns CDR1 LNHDA and CDR2 SQIVND (reference sequence).